This T cell receptor beta chain was sequenced in a study of blood T cell repertoires in COVID-19. About the research overall: Italy, Spain and the United States were the sources of the convalescent and acute COVID-19 samples. The analysed material was cDNA or gDNA that came from T cells, B-cell-depleted T cells, or PBMCs.

In the source study's methods: Counts of nucleated cells, estimated from reference gene primer amplification, were obtained. Assay used: immunoSEQ multiplex PCR; TCRdb lists only in-frame clones, some missing. D and trimming come from the DNA, and the V and J calls and clone size come from that table. Altogether about 280,000 clones are present, 80% to 90% being singletons, with the ten largest covering 11%. Sequenced: peripheral blood. The receptor was isolated from a woman between 65 and 79 years old with acute or convalescent COVID-19.

This CDR3 reads CASSPRGRTEAFF. For the CDR3, the DNA is TGTGCCAGCAGTCCCAGGGGGCGGACTGAAGCTTTCTTT. This chain connects TRBV12-3 or TRBV12-4 to TRBJ1-1; TRBD1 matches 8 bases. CDR3 length: 13 residues. V was clipped by 5 bases and J by 5 bases; unmatched bases: 4.